This TCR beta chain was profiled in a study of Ad26.COV2.S vaccination and SARS-CoV-2 variants. Study context: Ad26.COV2.S given intramuscularly, once or twice 56 days apart. Study-level points and caveats: After vaccination, reports described spike-specific CD8+ and CD4+ T cell responses as showing substantial breadth.

The V and J ends lost 1 base and 6 bases respectively, with 8 bases between them. CDR3 size: 13 residues. CDR1 and CDR2 from the germline V gene are LGHDT and YNNKEL (reference sequence). With respect to this clone: Its specificity is not known.

Treatment specified: over 15 received Ad26.COV2.S at low or high dose, single or two shots; 5 received placebo; per-sample allocation not given. Following the first vaccine or placebo injection, samples were taken on day 63. Repertoires were generated with immunoSEQ multiplex PCR, while TCRdb's copy carries only in-frame clones and drops some. The sample records 350,000 to 400,000 clones, around 85% being singletons. This sequence was found in a person aged 18-65 years who received the Ad26.COV2.S COVID-19 vaccine or a placebo. The chain joins TRBV3-1 (or the pseudogene TRBV3-2) to TRBJ2-3; D is unresolved. The sequencing here drew on peripheral blood, taken in a trial of Ad26.COV2.S vaccine versus placebo. This CDR3 reads CASSQAQFDTQYF. In DNA, the CDR3 is TGTGCCAGCAGCCAAGCGCAGTTTGATACGCAGTATTTT.